This T cell receptor beta chain came from a study of cytomegalovirus exposure and HLA in healthy donors. CDR3 length equals 14 residues. Germline CDR1 is SGHAT and CDR2 is FQDESV (reference sequence). Trimming removed 2 bases from V and 3 bases from J, with 10 bases in between. Generated by immunoSEQ multiplex PCR, the TCRdb table keeps only in-frame clones and is missing some. The sample lists hundreds of thousands of clones; around 86% were seen once. V is TRBV11-1 and J is TRBJ2-5; D unresolved. The TCR sequence derives from a woman aged 18-35 years in good health and CMV-seronegative. The sequenced sample consisted of PBMCs. CDR3 loop: CASSLSGLEETQYF. The CDR3 nucleotides read TGTGCCAGCAGCTTATCGGGTTTGGAAGAGACCCAGTACTTC. Complete variable domain (other parts from reference TRBV11-1 and TRBJ2-5): EAEVAQSPRYKITEKSQAVAFWCDPISGHATLYWYRQILGQGPELLVQFQDESVVDDSQLPKDRFSAERLKGVDSTLKIQPAELGDSAMYLCASSLSGLEETQYFGPGTRLLVL.